The 11 T cell receptor beta chains below come from one sample, sequenced in a study of regulatory T cells in long-lasting Graves disease. The time point is: newly diagnosed GD, antithyroid drugs for less than 3 months. PBMCs provided the RNA from which the TCR library was made. According to the study, TCR beta libraries were built with iRepertoire HTBI primers and CDR3-region Arm-PCR. Via MiXCR, TCRdb re-called the multiplex PCR reads, giving one row per CDR3 protein. The sample lists roughly 610,000 distinct CDR3 sequences, about 16% occurring once. The same sample was also used in a study of T cells in Graves' hyperthyroidism and ophthalmopathy.

The sample was peripheral blood mononuclear cells (PBMCs), taken at new diagnosis, from a patient treated with antithyroid drugs. The receptors stem from a man aged 18 to 29 with Graves disease.

This clonotype occurred many times. The chain combines TRBV5-1 with TRBJ2-7; 9 bases align to TRBD1. Germline CDR1 reads SGHRS; CDR2 reads YFSETQ. Losses at the gene ends were 4 bases for V and 5 bases for J; bases not matched to a gene: 10. CDR3 length: 15 residues. CDR3 loop: CASSPNRDRDNEQYF. DNA for the CDR3: TGCGCCAGCAGCCCGAACCGGGACAGGGACAACGAGCAGTACTTC.

The sample holds many counts of this clonotype. The chain is built from TRBV30 and TRBJ1-2, with D hard to call. V dropped 0 bases and J dropped 0 bases, with 5 bases sitting between them. The CDR3 has 13 residues. Germline V gene data show CDR1 as GTSNPN and CDR2 as SVGIG (reference sequence). In nucleotides, the CDR3 is TGTGCCTGGAGTGTACGAGCTAACTATGGCTACACCTTC. Protein product: CAWSVRANYGYTF.

This clonotype has a handful of counts. The chain is built from TRBV7-3 and TRBJ2-1; D gene uncertain. CDR3 size: 15 residues. The germline V gene has CDR1 SGHTA and CDR2 FQGTGA. Trimming took off 5 bases at V and 9 bases at J, with 20 bases between the two ends. CDR3 loop: CASSPQPVANSEQFF. The CDR3 nucleotides are TGTGCCAGCAGCCCACAGCCGGTCGCGAATAGTGAGCAGTTCTTC.

This sequence joins TRBV12-3 or TRBV12-4 and TRBJ1-2, with D possibly matching TRBD1 (5 bases). Trimming took off 5 bases at V and 4 bases at J, with 17 bases between the two ends. This CDR3 contains 15 residues. The CDR3 here is CASSPGPRDLYGYTF. The CDR3 region has the DNA TGTGCCAGCAGTCCTGGACCCCGGGACCTCTATGGCTACACCTTC.

Ten or more counts support this clonotype. The chain has TRBV11-2 and TRBJ2-5; the match to TRBD2 covers 12 bases. Germline CDR1 is SGHAT and CDR2 is FQNNGV. Losses at the gene ends were 5 bases for V and 5 bases for J; bases not matched to a gene: 9. There are 16 residues in the CDR3. The CDR3 DNA reads TGTGCCAGCAGCCTCTCTAGCGGGAGGGCCGCGGAGACCCAGTACTTC. Protein sequence: CASSLSSGRAAETQYF.

The J gene is TRBJ2-1, the V gene TRBV5-1, with 11 bases lining up with TRBD2. Germline-derived CDR1 and CDR2 are SGHRS and YFSETQ. With V trimmed by 0 bases and J by 10 bases, 9 bases remained unmatched. This CDR3 spans 16 amino acids. The CDR3: CASSLGALAGGGEQFF. The DNA of the CDR3 is TGCGCCAGCAGCTTGGGTGCGCTAGCGGGAGGTGGAGAGCAGTTCTTC.

The chain couples TRBV6-2 or TRBV6-3 to TRBJ2-1; D is uncertain. V was clipped by 10 bases and J by 7 bases, with 14 bases between them. This CDR3 region has 12 residues. CDR1 and CDR2 from the germline V gene are MNHEY and SVGEGT. The CDR3 bases are TGTGCCACCGAGAAAGAGATGAATGAGCAGTTCTTC. This sequence encodes CATEKEMNEQFF.

This clonotype occurred once. This chain connects TRBV19 to TRBJ2-4; 8 nucleotides line up with TRBD1. The V gene's germline CDR1 is LNHDA and CDR2 SQIVND (reference sequence). The CDR3 sequence is 14 residues long. V was clipped by 3 bases and J by 7 bases; unmatched bases: 5. The CDR3 nucleotides are TGTGCCAGTAGTATCAACACAGGGGGTAACATTCAGTACTTC. It encodes CASSINTGGNIQYF.

This clonotype was seen repeatedly, ten times or more. The V gene is TRBV12-3 or TRBV12-4, the J gene TRBJ2-5, with TRBD1 matching over 7 bases. The CDR3 contains 16 residues. J lost 4 bases, V lost 5 bases, and 13 bases had no gene match. Written as DNA, the CDR3 is TGTGCCAGCAGTCCCTACAGGGGAGAGGTGGGAGAGACCCAGTACTTC. Protein sequence: CASSPYRGEVGETQYF.

J is TRBJ2-7 and V is TRBV5-4, with 11 bases aligning to TRBD2. With V trimmed by 4 bases and J by 4 bases, 7 bases remained unmatched. This CDR3 is built from 15 residues. Germline V gene lookup returns CDR1 SGHNT and CDR2 YYREEE (reference sequence). Here the CDR3 DNA reads TGTGCCAGCAGCCCAACACTAGCGGGGGATTACGAGCAGTACTTC. This translates into CASSPTLAGDYEQYF.

Many counts were recorded for this clonotype. V is TRBV2 and J is TRBJ2-7; TRBD2 agrees at 8 bases. V shed 2 bases and J 1 base; nucleotides not matched to a gene: 4. Per the germline V gene, CDR1 is SNHLY and CDR2 is FYNNEI. This CDR3 is 15 amino acids long. The CDR3 DNA is TGTGCCAGCAGTGAACAGCGGGGGTTATCCTACGAGCAGTACTTC. Protein product: CASSEQRGLSYEQYF.